The 13 T cell receptor beta chains in this list originate from one sample, sequenced in a study of blood T cell repertoires in COVID-19. Only in-frame clones appear in the TCRdb table, and some are missing; sequencing was by immunoSEQ multiplex PCR. The sample lists around 400,000 clones; more than 80% were seen once. The specimen was peripheral blood. These receptors were obtained from a middle-aged man with acute or convalescent COVID-19.

The chain recombines TRBV10-2 with TRBJ1-5; the match to TRBD1 covers 7 bases. CDR3 length equals 15 residues. CDR1 and CDR2 from the germline V gene are WSHSY and SAAADI. V was clipped by 6 bases and J by 0 bases; unmatched bases: 5. The CDR3 loop reads CASRSTGPSNQPQHF. CDR3 nucleotides: TGCGCCAGCAGATCGACAGGGCCTAGCAATCAGCCCCAGCATTTT.

The table lists this clone with a count of one. The chain uses TRBV9 and TRBJ2-2; 7 positions match TRBD1. The V gene's germline CDR1 is SGDLS and CDR2 YYNGEE. V dropped 3 bases and J dropped 2; count of bases not matched to a gene: 7. The CDR3 is made up of 16 amino acids. CDR3 protein: CASSATGTANTGELFF. For the CDR3, the DNA is TGTGCCAGCAGCGCAACCGGGACAGCAAACACCGGGGAGCTGTTTTTT.

This clone showed up just once. The chain is built from TRBV27 and TRBJ1-6; 8 bases fit TRBD1. The CDR3 totals 16 residues. CDR1 and CDR2 from the germline V gene are MNHEY and SMNVEV (reference sequence). V shed 5 bases and J 5 bases; nucleotides not matched to a gene: 8. The CDR3 region is CASSGMTGVHNSPLHF. The CDR3 region has the DNA TGTGCCAGCAGTGGGATGACAGGGGTGCATAATTCACCCCTCCACTTT.

About this clone itself: In the same sample, other DNA sequences code for this CDR3. The V and J genes are TRBV28 and TRBJ1-2; 8 bases fit TRBD1. The germline CDR1 and CDR2 sequences are MDHEN and SYDVKM. The CDR3 sequence is 14 residues long. After removal of 2 bases from V and 7 bases from J, the junction contained 6 bases not matched to a gene. The CDR3 protein is CASSLGQGARGYTF. The CDR3 coding sequence is TGTGCCAGCAGTTTAGGGCAGGGGGCGCGTGGCTACACCTTC.

Of note for this clone: Mismatch with germline at one junction end may stem from a read error. At the DNA level, this CDR3 is encoded by other sequences in the same sample as well. The chain employs TRBV4-1 and TRBJ2-6; maybe TRBD1 (6 bases). This CDR3 comprises 16 residues. The germline gives CDR1 MGHRA, CDR2 YSYEKL. CDR3 bases: TGCGCCAGCAGCCAAGAACAGGGCCCTGGTGCCAACGTCCTGACTTTC. Encoded protein: CASSQEQGPGANVLTF.

This chain connects TRBV7-2 to TRBJ2-7; 10 bases line up with TRBD1. Per germline, CDR1 SGHTA and CDR2 FQGNSA. V lost 2 bases and J lost 6; bases outside the gene matches: 1. The CDR3 is 13 amino acids. The chain's CDR3 is CASSLRTGGEQYF. In DNA form, the CDR3 reads TGTGCCAGCAGCTTAAGGACAGGGGGCGAGCAGTACTTC.

J is TRBJ1-5 and V is TRBV18; TRBD1 is a possible D gene (6 bases). Trimming stripped 6 bases from V and 0 bases from J, with 21 bases between. Germline assignment: CDR1 KGHSH and CDR2 LQKENI. This CDR3 has 18 amino acids. CDR3 protein: CASSQTDLTGFSNQPQHF. CDR3 nucleotide sequence: TGTGCCAGCTCCCAGACTGATCTCACAGGGTTTAGCAATCAGCCCCAGCATTTT.

This sequence joins TRBV20-1 and TRBJ1-4; D unclear. Per germline, CDR1 DFQATT and CDR2 SNEGSKA (reference sequence). This CDR3 is 15 amino acids long. With 3 bases removed from V and 0 bases from J, the gap between germline ends came to 11 bases. The CDR3 DNA reads as TGCAGTGCTAGTCGCAGTGCAACAACTAATGAAAAACTGTTTTTT. Its translation is CSASRSATTNEKLFF.

CDR3: CASSLDTGSLYEQYF. As DNA, the CDR3 is TGTGCCAGCAGCTTAGATACAGGATCCCTCTACGAGCAGTACTTC. The chain employs TRBV7-8 and TRBJ2-7, with D perhaps matching TRBD1 (5 bases). Looked up from germline, CDR1 is SGHVS and CDR2 is FQNEAQ. The CDR3 runs 15 residues. V lost 1 base, J lost 3 bases, and 13 bases lay in between.

The rearrangement links TRBV27 to TRBJ1-5; TRBD1 is a possible D gene (6 bases). CDR3 length: 16 amino acids. From germline, CDR1 is MNHEY and CDR2 SMNVEV (reference sequence). V lost 5 bases, J lost 5 bases, and 19 bases lay in between. CDR3: CASSPRGIGAHQPQHF. CDR3 nucleotide sequence: TGTGCCAGCAGTCCTAGGGGGATTGGGGCCCATCAGCCCCAGCATTTT.

The chain employs TRBV29-1 and TRBJ1-2, with a weak D call TRBD1 (6 bases). The CDR3 sequence is 11 residues long. Germline V gives CDR1 SQVTM, CDR2 ANQGSEA. The V end was cut by 5 bases, the J end by 4 bases, with 8 bases between. CDR3 residues: CSVTGTYGYTF. The CDR3 DNA follows: TGCAGCGTTACAGGGACCTATGGCTACACCTTC. Combining the CDR3 with reference TRBV29-1 and TRBJ1-2 gives the whole variable domain SAVISQKPSRDICQRGTSLTIQCQVDSQVTMMFWYRQQPGQSLTLIATANQGSEATYESGFVIDKFPISRPNLTFSTLTVSNMSPEDSSIYLCSVTGTYGYTFGSGTRLTVV.

The V gene is TRBV5-6, the J gene TRBJ1-3, with no clear D. V lost 4 bases and J lost 0, with 11 bases in between. Germline V lookup: CDR1 SGHDT, CDR2 YYEEEE. The CDR3 loop spans 15 amino acids. The CDR3 DNA sequence: TGTGCCAGCAGCGCTACCGACTACTCTGGAAACACCATATATTTT. As protein: CASSATDYSGNTIYF.

This sequence joins TRBV24-1 and TRBJ2-2; possibly TRBD1 for D (5 bases). Germline V CDR1 and CDR2: KGHDR, SFDVKD. V lost 3 bases to trimming and J lost 4 bases, with 11 bases between them. The CDR3 is 15 residues long. CDR3 loop: CATSDIGAGTGELFF. Here the CDR3 DNA reads TGTGCCACCAGTGATATAGGGGCCGGCACCGGGGAGCTGTTTTTT.